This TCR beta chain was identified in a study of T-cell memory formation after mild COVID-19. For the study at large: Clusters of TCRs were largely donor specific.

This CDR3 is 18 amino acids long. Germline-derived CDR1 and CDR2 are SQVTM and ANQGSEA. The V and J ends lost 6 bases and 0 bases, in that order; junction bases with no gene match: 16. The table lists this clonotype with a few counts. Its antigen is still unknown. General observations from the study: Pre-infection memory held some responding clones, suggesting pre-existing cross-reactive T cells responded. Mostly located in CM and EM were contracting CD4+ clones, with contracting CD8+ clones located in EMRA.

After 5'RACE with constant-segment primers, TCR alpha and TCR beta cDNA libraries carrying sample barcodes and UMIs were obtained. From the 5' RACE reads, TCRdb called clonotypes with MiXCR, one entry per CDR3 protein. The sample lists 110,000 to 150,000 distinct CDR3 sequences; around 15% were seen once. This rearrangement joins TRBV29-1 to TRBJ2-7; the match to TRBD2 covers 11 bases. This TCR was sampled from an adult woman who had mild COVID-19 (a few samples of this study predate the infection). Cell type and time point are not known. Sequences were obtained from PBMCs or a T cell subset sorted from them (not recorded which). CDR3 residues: CSVRGRASGRPSSYEQYF. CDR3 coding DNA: TGCAGCGTCCGCGGTCGGGCTAGCGGGAGGCCTAGCTCCTACGAGCAGTACTTC.